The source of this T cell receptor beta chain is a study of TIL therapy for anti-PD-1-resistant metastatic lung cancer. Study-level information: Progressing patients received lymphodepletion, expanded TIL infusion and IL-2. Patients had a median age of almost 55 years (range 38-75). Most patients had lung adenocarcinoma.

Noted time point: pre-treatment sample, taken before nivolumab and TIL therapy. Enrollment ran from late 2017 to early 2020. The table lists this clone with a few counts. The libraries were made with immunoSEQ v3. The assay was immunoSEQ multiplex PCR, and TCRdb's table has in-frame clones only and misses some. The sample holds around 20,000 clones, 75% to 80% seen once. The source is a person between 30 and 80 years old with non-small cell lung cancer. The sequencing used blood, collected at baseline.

CDR3 in DNA: TGCGCCAGCAGCACAGGACTAGCGGGGGGAACCGGGGAGCTGTTTTTT. Translation: CASSTGLAGGTGELFF. This chain joins TRBV5-1 and TRBJ2-2; 14 nucleotides align to TRBD2. Looked up from germline, CDR1 is SGHRS and CDR2 is YFSETQ. This CDR3 has 16 amino acids. With V trimmed by 4 bases and J by 5 bases, 4 bases remained unmatched.